The 30 T cell receptor beta chains below were found in one sample sequenced in a study of T cells after yellow fever vaccination. From the 5' RACE reads, TCRdb called clonotypes with MiXCR, one entry per CDR3 protein. The sample shows 240,000 or so distinct CDR3 sequences, around 7% of them seen only once. The specimen comprised CD4+ T cells sorted from PBMCs, sampled 15 days after the yellow fever booster vaccination. These receptor sequences come from a man under 40 who received the YFV17D yellow fever vaccine.

V gene TRBV12-3 or TRBV12-4 combines with J gene TRBJ1-5; 9 bases align to TRBD1. The CDR3 covers 14 residues. After removal of 3 bases from V and 5 bases from J, the junction contained 2 bases not matched to a gene. The CDR3 DNA reads TGTGCCAGCAGTTTGTGGGACAGGGATCAGCCCCAGCATTTT. Its translation is CASSLWDRDQPQHF.

This clonotype appeared many times. The V call is TRBV12-3 or TRBV12-4, the J call TRBJ1-2; D not resolved. The CDR3 covers 14 residues. The germline V and J ends were trimmed by 2 bases and 2 bases, with 9 bases remaining between them. CDR3 DNA: TGTGCCAGCAGTTTACAATTTGCAAACTATGGCTACACCTTC. Translating gives CASSLQFANYGYTF.

This chain uses TRBV7-9 with TRBJ2-3; D might be TRBD2 (5 bases). Looked up from germline, CDR1 is SEHNR and CDR2 is FQNEAQ (reference sequence). This CDR3 is 14 amino acids long. The V gene lost 4 bases and the J gene lost 2 bases, with 10 bases spanning the gap. The CDR3 protein is CASSSAGNTDTQYF. CDR3 nucleotides: TGTGCCAGCAGCTCTGCGGGTAACACAGATACGCAGTATTTT.

Many counts were recorded for this clonotype. The V and J genes are TRBV20-1 and TRBJ2-1; D is perhaps TRBD2 (6 bases). CDR3 size: 14 residues. The V end was cut by 8 bases, the J end by 0 bases, with 14 bases between. The germline V gene has CDR1 DFQATT and CDR2 SNEGSKA (reference sequence). DNA of the CDR3: TGCAGTACCCATAGCGGAGGCTCCTACAATGAGCAGTTCTTC. Translating gives CSTHSGGSYNEQFF.

This clonotype turned up a few times. The chain links TRBV12-3 or TRBV12-4 to TRBJ1-1; D gene uncertain. The CDR3 runs to 13 residues. V gave up 8 bases and J gave up 1 base, with 11 bases separating them. The CDR3 DNA reads as TGTGCCAGCCGCTTCGTTCCGAACACTGAAGCTTTCTTT. Amino acid sequence: CASRFVPNTEAFF.

This clonotype occurred many times. The chain carries TRBV7-9 and TRBJ2-3; D remains unclear. V dropped 2 bases and J dropped 0 bases, with 9 bases sitting between them. The CDR3 totals 15 residues. Germline assignment: CDR1 SEHNR and CDR2 FQNEAQ (reference sequence). The CDR3 DNA reads as TGTGCCAGCAGCTTATTGAGTTATAGCACAGATACGCAGTATTTT. The encoded protein is CASSLLSYSTDTQYF.

The V call is TRBV2, the J call TRBJ1-3; tentative D call: TRBD1 (6 bases). Germline V gene lookup returns CDR1 SNHLY and CDR2 FYNNEI. Trimming shortened V by 3 bases and J by 13 bases, and 10 bases separated the two germline ends. The CDR3 covers 11 residues. CDR3 in amino acids: CASSEYDRIYF. In DNA, the CDR3 is TGTGCCAGCAGTGAGTACGACAGGATATATTTT.

The J gene is TRBJ1-4, the V gene TRBV5-1; D unresolved. Germline-derived CDR1 and CDR2 are SGHRS and YFSETQ. With 1 base removed from V and 4 bases from J, the gap between germline ends came to 8 bases. The CDR3 is 14 amino acids. The CDR3 DNA follows: TGCGCCAGCAGCTTGTTTGGTGGTAATGAAAAACTGTTTTTT. Amino acid sequence: CASSLFGGNEKLFF. Full variable domain (missing parts from reference TRBV5-1 and TRBJ1-4): KAGVTQTPRYLIKTRGQQVTLSCSPISGHRSVSWYQQTPGQGLQFLFEYFSETQRNKGNFPGRFSGRQFSNSRSEMNVSTLELGDSALYLCASSLFGGNEKLFFGSGTQLSVL.

The CDR3 loop is CATSDLDRDTQYF. CDR3 DNA: TGTGCCACCAGTGATTTGGACCGAGATACGCAGTATTTT. The V and J genes are TRBV24-1 and TRBJ2-3; D not resolved. This CDR3 contains 13 residues. The germline V and J ends were trimmed by 0 bases and 5 bases, with 5 bases remaining between them. Germline V CDR1 and CDR2: KGHDR, SFDVKD.

This clonotype was observed a few times. The DNA for the CDR3 is TGTGCCAGTAGTCCGGGACAGAACACCGGGGAGCTGTTTTTT. Translating it yields CASSPGQNTGELFF. The rearrangement uses TRBV19 and TRBJ2-2, with D possibly matching TRBD1 (6 bases). This CDR3 contains 14 residues. Germline CDR1 reads LNHDA; CDR2 reads SQIVND (reference sequence). Trimming cost V 5 bases and J 1 base, with 8 bases left between them.

The V and J genes are TRBV29-1 and TRBJ1-1; no definite D call. This CDR3 has 12 amino acids. Trimming took 4 bases from V and 0 from J, leaving 6 bases between them. In germline, CDR1 is SQVTM, CDR2 ANQGSEA. In nucleotides, the CDR3 is TGCAGCGTTGGTACGATGAACACTGAAGCTTTCTTT. Protein product: CSVGTMNTEAFF.

This chain joins TRBV4-2 and TRBJ2-7; 9 bases align to TRBD2. Germline assignment: CDR1 LGHNA and CDR2 YNFKEQ. V dropped 1 base and J dropped 5; count of bases not matched to a gene: 12. CDR3 length: 17 residues. DNA of the CDR3: TGTGCCAGCAGCCAAGCCGCGTGGGCGGGACTAGCTAACGAGCAGTACTTC. It specifies CASSQAAWAGLANEQYF.

The chain joins TRBV11-2 to TRBJ2-3, with TRBD2 identical over 12 bases. Trimming removed 3 bases from V and 6 bases from J; junction bases left unmatched: 4. CDR3 length equals 15 residues. The V gene's germline CDR1 is SGHAT and CDR2 FQNNGV. The CDR3 region has the DNA TGTGCCAGCAGCTTTAGACTAGCGGGAGACGATACGCAGTATTTT. Translation: CASSFRLAGDDTQYF.

The gene calls are TRBV6-1 and TRBJ2-7; TRBD1 matches at 8 bases. Looked up from germline, CDR1 is MNHNS and CDR2 is SASEGT. CDR3 length: 15 residues. The V segment lost 6 bases and the J segment 4 bases; nucleotides outside the gene matches: 11. Here the CDR3 DNA reads TGTGCCAGCAGCTCGGGGGTCAGGGGGCTTTACGAGCAGTACTTC. This sequence encodes CASSSGVRGLYEQYF.

This clonotype was seen ten or more times. The V call is TRBV28, the J call TRBJ2-5; a weak D match, TRBD1 (6 bases). Trimming cost V 7 bases and J 3 bases, with 12 bases left between them. This CDR3 region has 13 residues. Germline-derived CDR1 and CDR2 are MDHEN and SYDVKM. The CDR3 spells CASNPGVEETQYF. The CDR3 nucleotides read TGTGCCAGCAATCCAGGGGTAGAAGAGACCCAGTACTTC.

This clonotype was detected many times. V usage is TRBV20-1 and J usage is TRBJ1-1, with 8 bases aligning to TRBD1. The CDR3 runs to 14 residues. CDR1 is DFQATT and CDR2 is SNEGSKA in the germline V gene (reference sequence). The CDR3 loop reads CRANRGNMNTEAFF. In DNA form, the CDR3 reads TGCAGGGCAAACAGGGGGAACATGAACACTGAAGCTTTCTTT.

This clonotype was recorded many times. This chain uses TRBV20-1 with TRBJ2-5, with TRBD2 matching 8 bases. There are 13 residues in the CDR3. Germline V gene data show CDR1 as DFQATT and CDR2 as SNEGSKA (reference sequence). Trimming cost V 8 bases and J 3 bases; bases outside gene matches: 8. In DNA form, the CDR3 reads TGCAGTCCCGGGGGGGCGGGAGAAGAGACCCAGTACTTC. It yields the protein CSPGGAGEETQYF.

This sequence joins TRBV24-1 and TRBJ2-2, with D perhaps matching TRBD1 or TRBD2 (5 bases each). The germline gives CDR1 KGHDR, CDR2 SFDVKD. The CDR3 has 15 residues. Trimming took 3 bases from V and 5 from J, leaving 12 bases between them. In nucleotides, the CDR3 is TGTGCCACCAGTGATGCCAAGGGACGGACCGGGGAGCTGTTTTTT. As protein: CATSDAKGRTGELFF.

This chain connects TRBV7-3 to TRBJ1-6; no reliable D call. V was clipped by 1 base and J by 6 bases, with 10 bases between them. The CDR3 length is 15 residues. The germline V gene encodes CDR1 SGHTA and CDR2 FQGTGA. CDR3: CASSLSWTGNSPLHF. In nucleotides, the CDR3 is TGTGCCAGCAGCTTAAGCTGGACGGGTAATTCACCCCTCCACTTT.

The chain couples TRBV5-1 to TRBJ1-1; no clear D gene. This CDR3 is built from 13 residues. Germline V gives CDR1 SGHRS, CDR2 YFSETQ. The V gene lost 4 bases and the J gene lost 1 base, with 8 bases spanning the gap. The CDR3 DNA is TGCGCCAGCAGCCGAAGGGCGAACACTGAAGCTTTCTTT. Its protein product is CASSRRANTEAFF.

This clonotype was detected only a few times. CDR3 bases: TGTGCCAGCAGTGACCAAGCCGGGACAGGGGCTAGTGGCTACACCTTC. Protein product: CASSDQAGTGASGYTF. The gene calls are TRBV6-4 and TRBJ1-2, with 10 bases that match TRBD1. V lost 2 bases to trimming and J lost 7 bases; unmatched junction nucleotides: 10. The CDR3 has 16 amino acids. Germline CDR1 MRHNA, CDR2 SNTAGT.

A few counts support this clonotype. CDR3: CASSLRPGPIYEQYF. The CDR3 DNA is TGTGCCAGCAGCTTACGTCCGGGACCAATATACGAGCAGTACTTC. The V and J genes are TRBV7-2 and TRBJ2-7, with D perhaps matching TRBD1 or TRBD2 (5 bases each). CDR3 length: 15 amino acids. CDR1 is SGHTA and CDR2 is FQGNSA in the germline V gene. V lost 2 bases to trimming and J lost 4 bases, with 15 bases between them.

This clonotype was seen a few times. This chain uses TRBV6-5 with TRBJ2-7; D is undetermined. With 2 bases removed from V and 9 bases from J, the gap between germline ends came to 14 bases. Germline assignment: CDR1 MNHEY and CDR2 SVGAGI. This CDR3 has 13 amino acids. In DNA form, the CDR3 reads TGTGCCAGCAGTTACAGTCCAACTCGGGTGCAGTACTTC. Translated: CASSYSPTRVQYF.

The chain carries TRBV10-3 and TRBJ2-2; no clear D. From germline, CDR1 is ENHRY and CDR2 SYGVKD. The CDR3 covers 13 residues. The germline V and J ends were trimmed by 6 bases and 1 base, with 6 bases remaining between them. In nucleotides, the CDR3 is TGTGCCATCAGCCAGATGAACACCGGGGAGCTGTTTTTT. Translation: CAISQMNTGELFF.

This clonotype was seen more than once but under ten times. The DNA for the CDR3 is TGTGCCATCAGTGAGGGGGCCAAAAACATTCAGTACTTC. It encodes CAISEGAKNIQYF. The chain is built from TRBV10-3 and TRBJ2-4; D uncertain. The CDR3 is 13 residues long. From germline, CDR1 is ENHRY and CDR2 SYGVKD. V was shortened by 2 bases and J by 1 base, with 3 bases between the two germline ends.

The chain uses TRBV20-1 and TRBJ2-2, with D maybe TRBD1 (5 bases). The CDR3 extends over 13 amino acids. CDR1 DFQATT and CDR2 SNEGSKA come from the germline V gene (reference sequence). Between the trimmed V and J ends, which lost 5 bases and 1 base, there was a span of 8 bases. This CDR3 is CSAPQGNTGELFF. The DNA of the CDR3 is TGCAGTGCTCCCCAGGGGAACACCGGGGAGCTGTTTTTT.

This clonotype was seen repeatedly, ten times or more. The rearrangement joins TRBV5-1 to TRBJ2-1; 12 nucleotides agree with TRBD2. Trimming cost V 0 bases and J 9 bases; bases outside gene matches: 4. This CDR3 spans 15 amino acids. In germline, CDR1 is SGHRS, CDR2 YFSETQ. The DNA for the CDR3 is TGCGCCAGCAGCTTGGGACTAGCGGGAGAGGGTGAGCAGTTCTTC. This codes for CASSLGLAGEGEQFF. The entire variable domain, with the rest obtained from reference TRBV5-1 and TRBJ2-1, is as follows: KAGVTQTPRYLIKTRGQQVTLSCSPISGHRSVSWYQQTPGQGLQFLFEYFSETQRNKGNFPGRFSGRQFSNSRSEMNVSTLELGDSALYLCASSLGLAGEGEQFFGPGTRLTVL.

This clonotype appeared many times. CDR3 sequence reads: CASSLGQGKNTIYF. The DNA for the CDR3 is TGTGCCAGCAGCCTGGGACAGGGGAAAAACACCATATATTTT. V is TRBV7-2 and J is TRBJ1-3; 10 bases fit TRBD1. The J segment lost 6 bases and the V segment lost 5 bases, leaving 4 bases of the junction unmatched. Germline loops: CDR1 SGHTA, CDR2 FQGNSA. This CDR3 region has 14 residues.

The V and J genes are TRBV4-3 and TRBJ2-7; 8 bases fit TRBD1. CDR3 length equals 13 residues. Germline loops: CDR1 LGHNA, CDR2 YSLEER. The junction had 6 bases not matched to a gene; V was cut back by 5 bases and J by 6 bases. Written as DNA, the CDR3 is TGCGCCAGCAGCTACTTAGACAGGGGCGAGCAGTACTTC. This gives the protein CASSYLDRGEQYF.

This clonotype was observed many times. The J gene is TRBJ2-3, the V gene TRBV28; D gene ambiguous. V was pared by 4 bases and J by 3 bases, with 2 bases between. Germline CDR1 MDHEN, CDR2 SYDVKM. There are 11 residues in the CDR3. CDR3 amino acids: CASSWTDTQYF. The CDR3 nucleotides read TGTGCCAGCAGTTGGACAGATACGCAGTATTTT.